These 20 T cell receptor beta chains were all obtained from the same sample, sequenced in a study of blood T cell repertoires in COVID-19. The assay was immunoSEQ multiplex PCR, and TCRdb's table has in-frame clones only and misses some. The data show fewer than 400,000 clones, 80% to 90% seen once. Sequencing was done on a sample of PBMCs or T cells enriched from blood (not recorded which). These receptors were taken from a man aged 30-40 years who had recovered from COVID-19.

V gene TRBV19 combines with J gene TRBJ1-2; the D gene is possibly TRBD1 (5 bases). V was trimmed by 8 bases and J by 4 bases, leaving 14 bases between them. CDR1 and CDR2 (germline): LNHDA, SQIVND (reference sequence). This CDR3 comprises 13 residues. The CDR3 coding sequence is TGTGCCAGTGTGCCGGGGGGATCCTATGGCTACACCTTC. This encodes CASVPGGSYGYTF.

This chain links TRBV30 with TRBJ1-2; weak D call: TRBD1 (5 bases). This CDR3 comprises 13 residues. Trimming removed 3 bases from V and 5 bases from J, with 13 bases in between. Germline CDR1 reads GTSNPN; CDR2 reads SVGIG (reference sequence). For the CDR3, the DNA is TGTGCCTGGAGCGGGGGGGAGAATTATGGCTACACCTTC. Amino acids: CAWSGGENYGYTF.

V gene TRBV7-2 combines with J gene TRBJ2-5, with D possibly being TRBD2 (7 bases). The V end lost 4 bases, the J end lost 1 base, and 16 bases lay between the germline ends. Germline V gives CDR1 SGHTA, CDR2 FQGNSA. There are 16 residues in the CDR3. CDR3 residues: CASSYTWGGAQETQYF. The CDR3 DNA follows: TGTGCCAGCAGCTACACTTGGGGGGGGGCCCAAGAGACCCAGTACTTC. Complete variable domain (other parts from reference TRBV7-2 and TRBJ2-5): GAGVSQSPSNKVTEKGKDVELRCDPISGHTALYWYRQSLGQGLEFLIYFQGNSAPDKSGLPSDRFSAERTGGSVSTLTIQRTQQEDSAVYLCASSYTWGGAQETQYFGPGTRLLVL.

The rearrangement uses TRBV2 and TRBJ2-3; D possibly corresponds to TRBD2 (6 bases). Germline V gene data show CDR1 as SNHLY and CDR2 as FYNNEI. The CDR3 is made up of 13 amino acids. The V end was cut by 6 bases, the J end by 2 bases, with 9 bases between. As DNA, the CDR3 is TGTGCCAGCAGGGCGGGGCACACAGATACGCAGTATTTT. This translates into CASRAGHTDTQYF.

This clone turned up a few times. This chain joins TRBV7-3 and TRBJ2-5, with TRBD1 matching 9 bases. The CDR3 runs to 14 residues. V shed 6 bases, J shed 4 bases, and the junction held 6 bases outside the gene matches. Germline lookup yields CDR1 SGHTA and CDR2 FQGTGA. CDR3 sequence: CASSRTGAGETQYF. As DNA, the CDR3 is TGTGCCAGCAGTCGGACAGGGGCGGGAGAGACCCAGTACTTC.

The chain carries TRBV2 and TRBJ2-1, with 11 bases matching TRBD2. This CDR3 comprises 14 residues. With 2 bases clipped from V and 12 bases from J, the junction kept 6 bases outside the gene matches. CDR1 is SNHLY, CDR2 FYNNEI, per germline. In DNA form, the CDR3 reads TGTGCCAGCAGTGAAATGACTAGCGGGGTGGCGCAGTTCTTC. Its protein product is CASSEMTSGVAQFF.

V gene TRBV12-3 or TRBV12-4 combines with J gene TRBJ1-1; tentative D call: TRBD1 (6 bases). V lost 8 bases and J 3 bases, leaving 13 bases between the germline ends. The CDR3 sequence is 13 residues long. The CDR3 sequence is CASQQGPYTEAFF. The CDR3 DNA sequence: TGTGCCAGCCAACAGGGTCCGTACACTGAAGCTTTCTTT.

The chain combines TRBV3-1 (or the pseudogene TRBV3-2) with TRBJ1-1; possibly TRBD1 for D (6 bases). This CDR3 is built from 14 residues. Trimming stripped 5 bases from V and 1 base from J, with 11 bases between. Looked up from germline, CDR1 is LGHDT and CDR2 is YNNKEL (reference sequence). CDR3 sequence reads: CASSYGQPNTEAFF. In DNA form, the CDR3 reads TGTGCCAGCAGCTATGGACAGCCGAACACTGAAGCTTTCTTT.

The chain is built from TRBV2 and TRBJ1-1; a possible D gene is TRBD1 (6 bases). CDR1 SNHLY and CDR2 FYNNEI come from the germline V gene. V dropped 6 bases and J dropped 0 bases, with 11 bases sitting between them. CDR3 length: 14 residues. The CDR3 loop reads CASRETGMNTEAFF. CDR3 DNA sequence: TGTGCCAGCAGAGAGACAGGTATGAACACTGAAGCTTTCTTT.

The chain has TRBV15 and TRBJ1-1; no clear D. V was shortened by 8 bases and J by 3 bases, with 13 bases between the two germline ends. This CDR3 is 13 amino acids long. The germline V gene encodes CDR1 LNHNV and CDR2 YYDKDF (reference sequence). The CDR3 sequence: CATAFGIYTEAFF. CDR3 in DNA: TGTGCCACCGCCTTCGGGATATACACTGAAGCTTTCTTT.

V gene TRBV2 combines with J gene TRBJ1-5; 9 bases agree with TRBD1. The ends lost 4 bases at V and 11 bases at J; junction bases unmatched: 6. Germline V gene sequence: CDR1 SNHLY, CDR2 FYNNEI. The CDR3 has 13 residues. CDR3: CASSGPGTGSQHF. The CDR3 DNA reads as TGTGCCAGCAGTGGACCCGGGACAGGGTCCCAGCATTTT.

This clone has just a few counts. Other DNA sequences from this sample encode an identical CDR3 as well. The rearrangement joins TRBV19 to TRBJ1-2; D is ambiguous. Germline CDR1 is LNHDA and CDR2 is SQIVND (reference sequence). With 3 bases removed from V and 6 bases from J, the gap between germline ends came to 8 bases. CDR3 length equals 12 residues. CDR3 protein: CASSIGRDGYTF. CDR3 DNA sequence: TGTGCCAGTAGTATCGGGAGGGATGGCTACACCTTC.

J is TRBJ1-1 and V is TRBV4-3; D gene ambiguous. V dropped 4 bases and J dropped 3 bases, with 9 bases sitting between them. Germline V CDR1 and CDR2: LGHNA, YSLEER. The CDR3 is 13 residues long. CDR3 region: CASSPRLDTEAFF. CDR3 DNA sequence: TGCGCCAGCAGCCCTCGACTGGACACTGAAGCTTTCTTT.

CDR3 bases: TGTGCCAGCAGCTTAAGGAGCGGGGGGAATTCCTACAATGAGCAGTTCTTC. Translated: CASSLRSGGNSYNEQFF. V and J are TRBV7-8 and TRBJ2-1; TRBD2 matches 9 bases. The CDR3 extends over 17 amino acids. Trimming removed 2 bases from V and 1 base from J; junction bases left unmatched: 6. Germline values: CDR1 SGHVS, CDR2 FQNEAQ.

The rearrangement links TRBV27 to TRBJ1-2, with 12 bases matching TRBD1. The CDR3 is made up of 15 amino acids. V lost 4 bases, J lost 8 bases, and 8 bases stayed unmatched. The germline V gene encodes CDR1 MNHEY and CDR2 SMNVEV (reference sequence). CDR3 coding DNA: TGTGCCAGCAGTTACCGGGACAGGGGGCCTTGGGGCTACACCTTC. This encodes CASSYRDRGPWGYTF.

The CDR3 spells CASSLGAGRVSDTQYF. In DNA form, the CDR3 reads TGTGCCAGCAGCTTAGGTGCAGGGAGGGTCTCAGATACGCAGTATTTT. This rearrangement joins TRBV7-9 to TRBJ2-3; 7 bases line up with TRBD2. CDR3 length: 16 residues. Germline V lookup: CDR1 SEHNR, CDR2 FQNEAQ (reference sequence). J lost 4 bases, V lost 1 base, and 8 bases had no gene match.

The gene calls are TRBV18 and TRBJ1-2; D not resolved. This CDR3 comprises 14 residues. V was cut by 4 bases and J by 2 bases, with 11 bases left in between. CDR1 and CDR2 from the germline V gene are KGHSH and LQKENI. The CDR3 is CASSLNVGNYGYTF. The CDR3 DNA is TGTGCCAGCTCACTGAACGTGGGCAACTATGGCTACACCTTC.

The J gene is TRBJ1-4, the V gene TRBV6-5; 7 positions match TRBD1. V lost 9 bases to trimming and J lost 3 bases; unmatched junction nucleotides: 7. Germline-derived CDR1 and CDR2 are MNHEY and SVGAGI. The CDR3 is 14 amino acids. The CDR3 DNA sequence: TGTGCCAGTAAAACAGGGGAGGCTAATGAAAAACTGTTTTTT. Its protein is CASKTGEANEKLFF.

The chain combines TRBV6-1 with TRBJ1-2, with TRBD1 identical over 10 bases. V was pared by 1 base and J by 5 bases, with 4 bases of the junction left unmatched. CDR1 MNHNS and CDR2 SASEGT come from the germline V gene. The CDR3 spans 15 residues. The CDR3 DNA follows: TGTGCCAGCAGTGAAGGACAGGGGGCGAGGTATGGCTACACCTTC. Its translation: CASSEGQGARYGYTF.

The genes are TRBV9 and TRBJ1-2; 7 bases match TRBD1. The CDR3 consists of 14 residues. Germline-derived CDR1 and CDR2 are SGDLS and YYNGEE. Trimming at V came to 4 bases and at J to 7 bases, leaving 10 bases not matched to a gene. CDR3 in DNA: TGTGCCAGCAGCCCACGGGACAGTGTCTCTGGCTACACCTTC. Its protein is CASSPRDSVSGYTF.